These 28 T cell receptor beta chains share one sample of origin, sequenced in a study of radiation and T cells in renal cell carcinoma. TCRdb keeps only in-frame clones here, not all; method: immunoSEQ multiplex PCR. This table holds around 16,000 clones, 58% found once. Treatment meaning: treatment-naive control, cytoreductive nephrectomy. Source: tumor tissue, taken from a patient whose treatment was nephrectomy without radiotherapy. The receptors come from a man aged 40-49 years with renal cell carcinoma.

The chain combines TRBV27 with TRBJ1-5; no definite D call. The germline V gene encodes CDR1 MNHEY and CDR2 SMNVEV (reference sequence). Trimming stripped 6 bases from V and 1 base from J, with 7 bases between. This CDR3 region has 13 residues. The CDR3 coding sequence is TGTGCCAGCAGGTTGAGGAGCAATCAGCCCCAGCATTTT. This gives the protein CASRLRSNQPQHF.

By proportion, this clone is medium-sized. The rearrangement uses TRBV6-4 and TRBJ2-2; the D is unclear. CDR1 and CDR2 from the germline V gene are MRHNA and SNTAGT. Trimming cost V 4 bases and J 2 bases, with 14 bases left between them. This CDR3 has 16 residues. CDR3: CASSGSPTLNTGELFF. The DNA for the CDR3 is TGTGCCAGCAGTGGCAGTCCTACACTAAACACCGGGGAGCTGTTTTTT.

V gene TRBV7-8 combines with J gene TRBJ1-5; 7 bases agree with TRBD1. The V segment lost 4 bases and the J segment 1 base; nucleotides outside the gene matches: 10. CDR1 is SGHVS, CDR2 FQNEAQ, per germline. CDR3 length: 17 residues. The CDR3 DNA sequence: TGTGCCAGCAGCTCCCAAAGACAGGGCCCGAGCAATCAGCCCCAGCATTTT. Translation gives CASSSQRQGPSNQPQHF.

By sample share, this clone is medium-sized. The chain links TRBV2 to TRBJ2-5; 9 nucleotides match TRBD1. Germline V gene sequence: CDR1 SNHLY, CDR2 FYNNEI. The CDR3 runs 14 residues. V was clipped by 7 bases and J by 3 bases; unmatched bases: 6. This chain's CDR3 is CASKRGTGKETQYF. Here the CDR3 DNA reads TGTGCCAGCAAACGAGGGACAGGGAAAGAGACCCAGTACTTC. The whole variable domain, remainder taken from reference TRBV2 and TRBJ2-5, is EPEVTQTPSHQVTQMGQEVILRCVPISNHLYFYWYRQILGQKVEFLVSFYNNEISEKSEIFDDQFSVERPDGSNFTLKIRSTKLEDSAMYFCASKRGTGKETQYFGPGTRLLVL.

This chain connects TRBV6-5 to TRBJ1-6; TRBD1 matches at 11 bases. Germline V gives CDR1 MNHEY, CDR2 SVGAGI. J was trimmed by 10 bases and V by 7 bases; bases with no gene match: 6. CDR3 length: 14 residues. The CDR3: CASKGQGVGSPLHF. DNA for the CDR3: TGTGCCAGCAAGGGACAGGGGGTAGGATCACCCCTCCACTTT.

The rearrangement joins TRBV19 to TRBJ1-1; D gene ambiguous. The CDR3 contains 15 residues. CDR1 and CDR2 from the germline V gene are LNHDA and SQIVND (reference sequence). V gave up 4 bases and J gave up 3 bases, with 15 bases separating them. The CDR3 here is CASSTIAMSHTEAFF. The CDR3 region has the DNA TGTGCCAGTAGTACGATAGCGATGTCGCACACTGAAGCTTTCTTT. Full variable domain (outside the CDR3, taken from reference TRBV19 and TRBJ1-1): DGGITQSPKYLFRKEGQNVTLSCEQNLNHDAMYWYRQDPGQGLRLIYYSQIVNDFQKGDIAEGYSVSREKKESFPLTVTSAQKNPTAFYLCASSTIAMSHTEAFFGQGTRLTVV.

The rearrangement joins TRBV7-8 to TRBJ1-6; TRBD1 matches at 8 bases. The CDR3 totals 14 residues. V lost 7 bases to trimming and J lost 10 bases; unmatched junction nucleotides: 9. CDR1 SGHVS and CDR2 FQNEAQ come from the germline V gene. The CDR3 bases are TGTGCCAGCACCACCGGACAGGGAGGATCACCCCTCCACTTT. Amino acids: CASTTGQGGSPLHF.

V and J are TRBV27 and TRBJ2-7; TRBD1 agrees at 10 bases. The CDR3 runs 15 residues. V lost 6 bases to trimming and J lost 3 bases; unmatched junction nucleotides: 8. Germline assignment: CDR1 MNHEY and CDR2 SMNVEV (reference sequence). The CDR3 region is CASRPRQGALYEQYF. The CDR3 DNA follows: TGTGCCAGCAGACCCCGACAGGGGGCACTCTACGAGCAGTACTTC.

The DNA for the CDR3 is TGCGCCAGCAGTGAGTCGTTAGGACAGAAGAACACTGAAGCTTTCTTT. This encodes CASSESLGQKNTEAFF. The V gene is TRBV10-2, the J gene TRBJ1-1; D may be TRBD1 (6 bases). Germline V lookup: CDR1 WSHSY, CDR2 SAAADI. Trimming removed 0 bases at V and 1 base at J, with 12 bases between. CDR3 length equals 16 residues.

This clone has only a few counts. V and J are TRBV19 and TRBJ1-4, with TRBD1 matching 9 bases. The CDR3 consists of 14 residues. V was clipped by 5 bases and J by 10 bases; unmatched bases: 8. CDR1 and CDR2 (germline): LNHDA, SQIVND (reference sequence). This CDR3 reads CASSARDRDGKLFF. Written as DNA, the CDR3 is TGTGCCAGTAGTGCCCGGGACAGGGACGGAAAACTGTTTTTT.

This clone was seen more than once but under ten times. This rearrangement joins TRBV9 to TRBJ1-1, with TRBD1 matching over 7 bases. The CDR3 loop spans 15 amino acids. V shed 4 bases, J shed 0 bases, and the junction held 6 bases outside the gene matches. Germline lookup yields CDR1 SGDLS and CDR2 YYNGEE. CDR3 bases: TGTGCCAGCAGCTCAGGGGGGGCCATGAACACTGAAGCTTTCTTT. Protein: CASSSGGAMNTEAFF.

This clone has just a few counts. The chain joins TRBV18 to TRBJ1-2, with 10 nucleotides matching TRBD1. The junction had 6 bases not matched to a gene; V was cut back by 5 bases and J by 3 bases. Per germline, CDR1 KGHSH and CDR2 LQKENI. CDR3 length: 15 amino acids. CDR3 sequence (DNA): TGTGCCAGCTCATCAACGGGACAGGGGTACTATGGCTACACCTTC. Amino acids: CASSSTGQGYYGYTF.

This clone was recorded only once. V gene TRBV7-6 combines with J gene TRBJ2-6; D may be TRBD1 (6 bases). The CDR3 runs to 17 residues. V was cut by 8 bases and J by 2 bases, with 19 bases left in between. Germline values: CDR1 SGHVS, CDR2 FNYEAQ. The CDR3 DNA sequence: TGTGCCAGCGTCGAACAGGGCTCTAGCCCTGGGGCCAACGTCCTGACTTTC. Translating it yields CASVEQGSSPGANVLTF.

A note on this clone: Other nucleotide sequences from this sample produce the same CDR3. V is TRBV6-4 and J is TRBJ2-2, with a weak D call TRBD1 (5 bases). In germline, CDR1 is MRHNA, CDR2 SNTAGT. The V end was cut by 0 bases, the J end by 3 bases, with 5 bases between. CDR3 length: 14 amino acids. CDR3 DNA sequence: TGTGCCAGCAGTGACTCAGGGGACACCGGGGAGCTGTTTTTT. Translation: CASSDSGDTGELFF.

The chain couples TRBV5-1 to TRBJ1-5, with D hard to call. Trimming stripped 0 bases from V and 2 bases from J, with 9 bases between. The CDR3 extends over 15 amino acids. Germline V gene sequence: CDR1 SGHRS, CDR2 YFSETQ. This CDR3 reads CASSLGAGGNQPQHF. CDR3 nucleotide sequence: TGCGCCAGCAGCTTGGGCGCAGGAGGCAATCAGCCCCAGCATTTT.

By frequency in the sample, this clone is medium-sized. The rearrangement joins TRBV4-2 to TRBJ1-1, with D possibly TRBD1 on 6 matching bases. Germline V gene sequence: CDR1 LGHNA, CDR2 YNFKEQ. The length of the CDR3 is 15 residues. V lost 3 bases and J lost 0, with 11 bases in between. CDR3 DNA sequence: TGTGCCAGCAGCCAGGGGGCCCAGATGAACACTGAAGCTTTCTTT. This encodes CASSQGAQMNTEAFF.

This chain joins TRBV6-5 and TRBJ1-6, with a possible D match to TRBD1 (6 bases). The CDR3 has 16 residues. V lost 2 bases to trimming and J lost 10 bases, with 18 bases between them. Looked up from germline, CDR1 is MNHEY and CDR2 is SVGAGI. For the CDR3, the DNA is TGTGCCAGCAGTTACCGCTCTACAGGGCTTGGGTCACCCCTCCACTTT. Its translation: CASSYRSTGLGSPLHF.

The chain is built from TRBV7-8 and TRBJ1-1, with D unclear. The V gene lost 4 bases and the J gene lost 4 bases, with 10 bases spanning the gap. There are 13 residues in the CDR3. Germline CDR1 is SGHVS and CDR2 is FQNEAQ. CDR3 sequence: CASSSMLGTEAFF. The CDR3 bases are TGTGCCAGCAGCTCGATGCTGGGCACTGAAGCTTTCTTT.

The rearrangement joins TRBV12-1 to TRBJ2-2. TRBV12-1 is classified as a pseudogene. The CDR3 length is 13 residues. CDR3 nucleotides: TGTGCCAGTAACGAGGACCCGAACCGGGAGCTGTTTTTT. Amino acids: CASNEDPNRELFF.

The chain has TRBV4-3 and TRBJ2-5, with 7 bases aligning to TRBD2. Germline assignment: CDR1 LGHNA and CDR2 YSLEER. This CDR3 comprises 15 residues. V gave up 0 bases and J gave up 3 bases; unmatched junction bases: 4. The chain's CDR3 is CASSQDPGGEETQYF. The CDR3 DNA reads TGCGCCAGCAGCCAAGACCCTGGGGGGGAAGAGACCCAGTACTTC.

The chain employs TRBV5-8 and TRBJ1-6; TRBD1 might be the D (5 bases). The ends were cut back, 5 bases at V and 0 bases at J, with 9 bases in the middle. The CDR3 extends over 15 amino acids. CDR1 is SGHTS and CDR2 is YDEGEE in the germline V gene. The CDR3: CASREGSSYNSPLHF. In DNA form, the CDR3 reads TGTGCCAGCAGAGAGGGGAGCTCCTATAATTCACCCCTCCACTTT. The entire variable domain, with the rest obtained from reference TRBV5-8 and TRBJ1-6, is as follows: EAGVTQSPTHLIKTRGQQATLRCSPISGHTSVYWYQQALGLGLQFLLWYDEGEERNRGNFPPRFSGRQFPNYSSELNVNALELEDSALYLCASREGSSYNSPLHFGNGTRLTVT.

The V and J genes are TRBV11-2 and TRBJ2-5; D is tentatively TRBD1 or TRBD2 (5 bases each). This CDR3 is built from 15 residues. Germline-derived CDR1 and CDR2 are SGHAT and FQNNGV. V lost 3 bases and J lost 3, with 14 bases in between. The CDR3 loop reads CASSFRAGTEETQYF. In nucleotides, the CDR3 is TGTGCCAGCAGCTTCCGGGCCGGGACGGAAGAGACCCAGTACTTC.

This clone occurred once. The rearrangement joins TRBV5-5 to TRBJ1-2; perhaps TRBD1 as D (5 bases). CDR1 is SGHKS and CDR2 is YYEKEE in the germline V gene (reference sequence). The V and J ends lost 2 bases and 3 bases respectively, with 17 bases between them. The CDR3 has 16 amino acids. CDR3 protein: CASSLGPGGLDYGYTF. CDR3 nucleotide sequence: TGTGCCAGCAGCTTAGGTCCGGGGGGACTTGACTATGGCTACACCTTC. The full variable domain, its missing parts supplied by reference TRBV5-5 and TRBJ1-2, is DAGVTQSPTHLIKTRGQQVTLRCSPISGHKSVSWYQQVLGQGPQFIFQYYEKEERGRGNFPDRFSARQFPNYSSELNVNALLLGDSALYLCASSLGPGGLDYGYTFGSGTRLTVV.

In this sample, this clone turned up a few times. The chain has TRBV2 and TRBJ1-1; TRBD1 matches 7 bases. The J segment lost 4 bases and the V segment lost 6 bases, leaving 8 bases of the junction unmatched. From germline, CDR1 is SNHLY and CDR2 FYNNEI. This CDR3 comprises 14 residues. The CDR3 DNA reads as TGTGCCAGCAGAATTACAGGGGTAGGCACTGAAGCTTTCTTT. Translating it yields CASRITGVGTEAFF. Variable domain in full (rest from reference TRBV2 and TRBJ1-1): EPEVTQTPSHQVTQMGQEVILRCVPISNHLYFYWYRQILGQKVEFLVSFYNNEISEKSEIFDDQFSVERPDGSNFTLKIRSTKLEDSAMYFCASRITGVGTEAFFGQGTRLTVV.

The chain combines TRBV9 with TRBJ1-1; D gene uncertain. CDR1 is SGDLS, CDR2 YYNGEE, per germline. There are 14 residues in the CDR3. Trimming removed 0 bases from V and 3 bases from J, with 9 bases in between. CDR3 sequence reads: CASSVELFDTEAFF. The DNA for the CDR3 is TGTGCCAGCAGCGTAGAACTTTTTGACACTGAAGCTTTCTTT. Full variable domain (missing parts from reference TRBV9 and TRBJ1-1): DSGVTQTPKHLITATGQRVTLRCSPRSGDLSVYWYQQSLDQGLQFLIQYYNGEERAKGNILERFSAQQFPDLHSELNLSSLELGDSALYFCASSVELFDTEAFFGQGTRLTVV.

This sequence joins TRBV5-1 and TRBJ1-2; D not certain. The CDR3 extends over 14 amino acids. Deletions cut 4 bases from V and 2 bases from J, with 12 bases between. Germline lookup yields CDR1 SGHRS and CDR2 YFSETQ. This CDR3 is CASSPNPDNYGYTF. CDR3 coding DNA: TGCGCCAGCAGCCCCAACCCGGACAACTATGGCTACACCTTC. Combining the CDR3 with reference TRBV5-1 and TRBJ1-2 gives the whole variable domain KAGVTQTPRYLIKTRGQQVTLSCSPISGHRSVSWYQQTPGQGLQFLFEYFSETQRNKGNFPGRFSGRQFSNSRSEMNVSTLELGDSALYLCASSPNPDNYGYTFGSGTRLTVV.

The chain is built from TRBV2 and TRBJ2-1; D is ambiguous. In germline, CDR1 is SNHLY, CDR2 FYNNEI. This CDR3 contains 15 residues. V lost 6 bases to trimming and J lost 8 bases, with 20 bases between them. CDR3 region: CASSPRKYLYDEQFF. The CDR3 bases are TGTGCCAGCAGCCCCCGGAAGTACTTGTACGATGAGCAGTTCTTC. Supplemented by reference TRBV2 and TRBJ2-1, the full variable domain reads EPEVTQTPSHQVTQMGQEVILRCVPISNHLYFYWYRQILGQKVEFLVSFYNNEISEKSEIFDDQFSVERPDGSNFTLKIRSTKLEDSAMYFCASSPRKYLYDEQFFGPGTRLTVL.

J is TRBJ2-1 and V is TRBV19; D possibly corresponds to TRBD1 (5 bases). Germline V gives CDR1 LNHDA, CDR2 SQIVND (reference sequence). V lost 4 bases and J 4 bases, leaving 20 bases between the germline ends. The CDR3 has 17 residues. CDR3: CASSTPWAGPTYNEQFF. CDR3 sequence (DNA): TGTGCCAGTAGTACGCCTTGGGCAGGGCCTACATACAATGAGCAGTTCTTC. Full variable domain (outside the CDR3, taken from reference TRBV19 and TRBJ2-1): DGGITQSPKYLFRKEGQNVTLSCEQNLNHDAMYWYRQDPGQGLRLIYYSQIVNDFQKGDIAEGYSVSREKKESFPLTVTSAQKNPTAFYLCASSTPWAGPTYNEQFFGPGTRLTVL.